The clone carrying this T cell receptor beta chain showed up many times. The V gene lost 5 bases and the J gene lost 3 bases, with 10 bases spanning the gap. Germline V lookup: CDR1 DFQATT, CDR2 SNEGSKA (reference sequence). The CDR3 runs 12 residues. TCRdb called the RT-PCR reads again in MiXCR, with one record for every CDR3 protein. The table has hundreds of thousands of distinct CDR3 sequences, 12% to 15% seen once; the top ten hold 3.6%. The TCR originated in a female donor in good health, serving as a healthy control. The sample was memory CD4+ T cells from blood. V is TRBV20-1 and J is TRBJ1-1; D is unclear. The CDR3 DNA reads as TGCAGTGCTGCCACAGACTACACTGAAGCTTTCTTT. Protein sequence: CSAATDYTEAFF.